Sequencing of this TCR beta chain was carried out in a study of shared clonotypes between healthy human individuals. Study-wide findings and caveats: For naive CD4 cells, approximately 4.7% of clonotypes were shared across several donors.

Assay: immunoSEQ multiplex PCR; the TCRdb copy retains only in-frame clones and omits some. The sample records about 1.1 million clones, approximately 78% being singletons. With respect to this clone: Its antigen is undetermined.

Per germline, CDR1 SGHAT and CDR2 FQNNGV. V was clipped by 5 bases and J by 5 bases, with 24 bases between them. This CDR3 region has 17 residues. The rearrangement links TRBV11-2 to TRBJ1-2; D uncertain. This TCR derives from a man younger than 30 in good health. Some clones in this sample may be carry-over from other donors' samples. Input material: memory CD4+ T cells from PBMCs. This sample's subset: CD45RA-negative fraction. In DNA, the CDR3 is TGTGCCAGCAGCCCAGACCGGGCCCGAGCGCTGGAATATGGCTACACCTTC. Translating it yields CASSPDRARALEYGYTF.